Listed below are T cell receptor beta chains from one sample, sequenced in a study of cytomegalovirus exposure and HLA in healthy donors. The repertoire was sequenced with immunoSEQ multiplex PCR; TCRdb's copy has only in-frame clones and lacks some. The repertoire consists of about 160,000 clones, with around 85% occurring once and the leading ten covering 3.5% to 5.5%. Sample: PBMCs. Receptors were obtained from a man aged 35-49 years in good health and CMV-seronegative. CDR3s include the opening cysteine and the closing phenylalanine or tryptophan. The order of the fields is CDR3 length, J gene, V gene, clone size, D gene, CDR3 protein, CDR3 DNA. D genes are given only for firm matches. Only some rows state a clone size, as once, few, many or a class for expanded clones.

CDR3 length: 14; J gene: TRBJ1-2; V gene: TRBV2; clone size: .; D gene: TRBD1; CDR3 protein: CASSGGTVLYGYTF; CDR3 DNA: TGTGCCAGCAGTGGGGGGACAGTCCTCTATGGCTACACCTTC
CDR3 length: 16; J gene: TRBJ2-1; V gene: TRBV9; clone size: .; D gene: TRBD2; CDR3 protein: CASSATSGGVLGEQFF; CDR3 DNA: TGTGCCAGCAGCGCAACTAGCGGGGGGGTTCTGGGTGAGCAGTTCTTC
CDR3 length: 16; J gene: TRBJ1-1; V gene: TRBV7-8; clone size: .; D gene: TRBD1; CDR3 protein: CASSLVQGRRNTEAFF; CDR3 DNA: TGTGCCAGCAGCTTAGTACAGGGGAGACGGAACACTGAAGCTTTCTTT
CDR3 length: 14; J gene: TRBJ1-2; V gene: TRBV2; clone size: .; D gene: .; CDR3 protein: CASSGSPTNYGYTF; CDR3 DNA: TGTGCCAGCAGTGGTAGCCCTACTAACTATGGCTACACCTTC
CDR3 length: 17; J gene: TRBJ2-7; V gene: TRBV27; clone size: .; D gene: TRBD2; CDR3 protein: CASSFIGGGSFSYEQYF; CDR3 DNA: TGTGCCAGCAGTTTCATCGGCGGGGGGTCGTTCTCCTACGAGCAGTACTTC
CDR3 length: 14; J gene: TRBJ2-3; V gene: TRBV29-1; clone size: few; D gene: .; CDR3 protein: CSVDPELGTDTQYF; CDR3 DNA: TGCAGCGTCGACCCGGAGTTGGGCACAGATACGCAGTATTTT
CDR3 length: 15; J gene: TRBJ2-7; V gene: TRBV7-2; clone size: .; D gene: TRBD1; CDR3 protein: CASSWDRGLLYEQYF; CDR3 DNA: TGTGCCAGCAGCTGGGACAGGGGACTCCTTTACGAGCAGTACTTC
CDR3 length: 15; J gene: TRBJ2-7; V gene: TRBV7-9; clone size: .; D gene: TRBD1; CDR3 protein: CASSPELGTVYEQYF; CDR3 DNA: TGTGCCAGCAGCCCGGAACTAGGGACAGTATACGAGCAGTACTTC
CDR3 length: 15; J gene: TRBJ1-5; V gene: TRBV6-6; clone size: .; D gene: TRBD1; CDR3 protein: CASRDSGGGGQPQHF; CDR3 DNA: TGTGCCAGCAGGGACTCAGGGGGCGGGGGTCAGCCCCAGCATTTT
CDR3 length: 15; J gene: TRBJ2-7; V gene: TRBV7-2; clone size: .; D gene: .; CDR3 protein: CASSPSRGPSYEQYF; CDR3 DNA: TGTGCCAGCAGCCCCTCACGAGGCCCGTCCTACGAGCAGTACTTC
CDR3 length: 15; J gene: TRBJ2-7; V gene: TRBV2; clone size: .; D gene: TRBD1; CDR3 protein: CASREAWGTGYEQYF; CDR3 DNA: TGTGCCAGCAGGGAGGCCTGGGGGACAGGGTACGAGCAGTACTTC
CDR3 length: 16; J gene: TRBJ2-3; V gene: TRBV5-1; clone size: .; D gene: TRBD1; CDR3 protein: CASSLAGEGAADTQYF; CDR3 DNA: TGCGCCAGCAGCTTGGCCGGCGAGGGGGCAGCAGATACGCAGTATTTT
CDR3 length: 14; J gene: TRBJ1-5; V gene: TRBV21-1; clone size: .; D gene: .; CDR3 protein: CASRETGRGQPQHF; CDR3 DNA: TGTGCCAGCCGCGAAACAGGGAGAGGTCAGCCCCAGCATTTT
CDR3 length: 15; J gene: TRBJ2-7; V gene: TRBV5-1; clone size: .; D gene: TRBD2; CDR3 protein: CASSKTSGPTYEQYF; CDR3 DNA: TGCGCCAGCAGCAAGACTAGCGGGCCCACCTACGAGCAGTACTTC
CDR3 length: 14; J gene: TRBJ2-7; V gene: TRBV5-4; clone size: .; D gene: .; CDR3 protein: CASSLTLEGREQYF; CDR3 DNA: TGTGCCAGCAGCTTGACACTAGAAGGTCGTGAGCAGTACTTC
CDR3 length: 14; J gene: TRBJ1-2; V gene: TRBV7-9; clone size: .; D gene: .; CDR3 protein: CSSSLYPGLYGYTF; CDR3 DNA: TGTTCCAGCAGCTTATATCCGGGTTTGTATGGCTACACCTTC
CDR3 length: 18; J gene: TRBJ1-4; V gene: TRBV10-2; clone size: .; D gene: .; CDR3 protein: CASSELKGQGRLNEKLFF; CDR3 DNA: TGCGCCAGCAGTGAATTAAAGGGCCAGGGCAGGTTAAATGAAAAACTGTTTTTT
CDR3 length: 14; J gene: TRBJ2-7; V gene: TRBV30; clone size: .; D gene: .; CDR3 protein: CAWPARGFPYEQYF; CDR3 DNA: TGTGCCTGGCCCGCCCGCGGGTTCCCCTACGAGCAGTACTTC
CDR3 length: 19; J gene: TRBJ2-2; V gene: TRBV27; clone size: .; D gene: TRBD1; CDR3 protein: CASRTTGGSLIRNTGELFF; CDR3 DNA: TGTGCCAGCAGGACGACAGGGGGCTCTCTTATAAGGAACACCGGGGAGCTGTTTTTT
CDR3 length: 13; J gene: TRBJ1-2; V gene: TRBV5-4; clone size: few; D gene: TRBD1; CDR3 protein: CASSGPNRGSYTF; CDR3 DNA: TGTGCCAGCAGCGGACCCAACAGGGGGAGCTACACCTTC
CDR3 length: 12; J gene: TRBJ1-2; V gene: TRBV9; clone size: .; D gene: .; CDR3 protein: CASSPPSYGYTF; CDR3 DNA: TGTGCCAGCAGCCCCCCCTCCTATGGCTACACCTTC
CDR3 length: 15; J gene: TRBJ2-2; V gene: TRBV5-6; clone size: .; D gene: TRBD1; CDR3 protein: CASSSGQGSTGELFF; CDR3 DNA: TGTGCCAGCAGCTCCGGACAGGGGAGCACCGGGGAGCTGTTTTTT
CDR3 length: 16; J gene: TRBJ2-7; V gene: TRBV18; clone size: .; D gene: .; CDR3 protein: CASSRWGPENHYEQYF; CDR3 DNA: TGTGCCAGCTCACGCTGGGGGCCCGAGAATCACTACGAGCAGTACTTC
CDR3 length: 14; J gene: TRBJ1-2; V gene: TRBV4-2; clone size: .; D gene: .; CDR3 protein: CASSQDSSNYGYTF; CDR3 DNA: TGTGCCAGCAGCCAAGACAGTTCTAACTATGGCTACACCTTC
CDR3 length: 13; J gene: TRBJ2-5; V gene: TRBV5-6; clone size: .; D gene: .; CDR3 protein: CASSPQYQETQYF; CDR3 DNA: TGTGCCAGCAGCCCACAGTACCAAGAGACCCAGTACTTC
CDR3 length: 14; J gene: TRBJ2-1; V gene: TRBV2; clone size: .; D gene: .; CDR3 protein: CASSEGAQYNGQFF; CDR3 DNA: TGTGCCAGCAGTGAAGGGGCCCAATACAATGGGCAGTTCTTC
CDR3 length: 15; J gene: TRBJ1-3; V gene: TRBV7-2; clone size: .; D gene: .; CDR3 protein: CASSLGHGSGNTIYF; CDR3 DNA: TGTGCCAGCAGCTTGGGACACGGCTCTGGAAACACCATATATTTT
CDR3 length: 19; J gene: TRBJ2-7; V gene: TRBV7-8; clone size: .; D gene: .; CDR3 protein: CASSLSGDPRGILPYEQYF; CDR3 DNA: TGTGCCAGCAGCTTATCGGGGGACCCTCGAGGGATTCTACCCTACGAGCAGTACTTC
CDR3 length: 15; J gene: TRBJ2-7; V gene: TRBV4-1; clone size: few; D gene: .; CDR3 protein: CASSQVLLNAYEQYF; CDR3 DNA: TGCGCCAGCAGCCAAGTCCTCCTAAACGCCTACGAGCAGTACTTC
CDR3 length: 18; J gene: TRBJ2-3; V gene: TRBV11-2; clone size: once; D gene: TRBD2; CDR3 protein: CASSLFFGASGSTDTQYF; CDR3 DNA: TGTGCCAGCAGCTTATTCTTCGGGGCTAGCGGGAGCACAGATACGCAGTATTTT
CDR3 length: 16; J gene: TRBJ1-6; V gene: TRBV5-1; clone size: .; D gene: TRBD1; CDR3 protein: CASRPEGADYNSPLHF; CDR3 DNA: TGCGCCAGCCGGCCGGAGGGGGCTGACTATAATTCACCCCTCCACTTT
CDR3 length: 13; J gene: TRBJ1-2; V gene: TRBV6-5; clone size: once; D gene: .; CDR3 protein: CASSYSAAYGYTF; CDR3 DNA: TGTGCCAGCAGTTACTCAGCGGCATATGGCTACACCTTC
CDR3 length: 16; J gene: TRBJ2-3; V gene: TRBV27; clone size: .; D gene: .; CDR3 protein: CASSPQRPGSGDTQYF; CDR3 DNA: TGTGCCAGCAGTCCCCAAAGACCAGGGTCGGGAGATACGCAGTATTTT
CDR3 length: 15; J gene: TRBJ2-7; V gene: TRBV12-5; clone size: few; D gene: .; CDR3 protein: CASGLGSTRLDEQYF; CDR3 DNA: TGTGCTAGTGGTTTGGGCTCCACTAGATTAGACGAGCAGTACTTC
CDR3 length: 15; J gene: TRBJ1-1; V gene: TRBV29-1; clone size: .; D gene: .; CDR3 protein: CSVAGGRGRRAEAFF; CDR3 DNA: TGCAGCGTTGCTGGAGGGAGGGGGAGGAGGGCTGAAGCTTTCTTT
CDR3 length: 12; J gene: TRBJ2-7; V gene: TRBV2; clone size: .; D gene: .; CDR3 protein: CASSELEYEQYF; CDR3 DNA: TGTGCCAGCAGTGAACTAGAGTACGAGCAGTACTTC
CDR3 length: 15; J gene: TRBJ2-7; V gene: TRBV7-9; clone size: .; D gene: TRBD2; CDR3 protein: CASSPRAGGPGEQYF; CDR3 DNA: TGTGCCAGCAGCCCACGAGCGGGGGGGCCTGGTGAGCAGTACTTC
CDR3 length: 15; J gene: TRBJ1-1; V gene: TRBV7-3; clone size: .; D gene: .; CDR3 protein: CASSSPGLRNTEAFF; CDR3 DNA: TGTGCCAGCAGCTCCCCCGGGTTACGGAACACTGAAGCTTTCTTT
CDR3 length: 15; J gene: TRBJ2-7; V gene: TRBV19; clone size: .; D gene: TRBD2; CDR3 protein: CASSISGGPSYEQYF; CDR3 DNA: TGTGCCAGTAGTATTAGCGGGGGGCCGTCCTACGAGCAGTACTTC
CDR3 length: 14; J gene: TRBJ2-7; V gene: TRBV29-1; clone size: .; D gene: .; CDR3 protein: CSVVRGGAVDEQYF; CDR3 DNA: TGCAGCGTTGTAAGGGGTGGAGCCGTGGACGAGCAGTACTTC
CDR3 length: 12; J gene: TRBJ2-5; V gene: TRBV10-3; clone size: .; D gene: .; CDR3 protein: CAISEGDETQYF; CDR3 DNA: TGTGCCATCAGTGAAGGGGATGAGACCCAGTACTTC
CDR3 length: 17; J gene: TRBJ1-2; V gene: TRBV5-6; clone size: .; D gene: .; CDR3 protein: CASSYSTLRRGGDGYTF; CDR3 DNA: TGTGCCAGCAGCTACAGTACCTTGAGGCGGGGTGGGGATGGCTACACCTTC
CDR3 length: 14; J gene: TRBJ2-1; V gene: TRBV9; clone size: .; D gene: .; CDR3 protein: CASSVSGGDNEQFF; CDR3 DNA: TGTGCCAGCAGCGTTAGCGGCGGGGACAATGAGCAGTTCTTC
CDR3 length: 14; J gene: TRBJ2-6; V gene: TRBV7-9; clone size: once; D gene: .; CDR3 protein: CASRAFSGANVLTF; CDR3 DNA: TGTGCCAGCAGGGCCTTCTCTGGGGCCAACGTCCTGACTTTC
CDR3 length: 13; J gene: TRBJ1-6; V gene: TRBV27; clone size: .; D gene: .; CDR3 protein: CASSFSGDSPLHF; CDR3 DNA: TGTGCCAGCAGTTTCTCAGGGGATTCACCCCTCCACTTT
CDR3 length: 14; J gene: TRBJ1-1; V gene: TRBV13; clone size: few; D gene: .; CDR3 protein: CASSLGRGVTEAFF; CDR3 DNA: TGTGCCAGCAGCTTAGGCAGGGGAGTGACTGAAGCTTTCTTT
CDR3 length: 18; J gene: TRBJ2-1; V gene: TRBV5-5; clone size: .; D gene: TRBD1; CDR3 protein: CASSLTFFGTGGLNEQFF; CDR3 DNA: TGTGCCAGCAGCTTGACTTTTTTTGGGACAGGTGGGCTCAATGAGCAGTTCTTC
CDR3 length: 17; J gene: TRBJ1-1; V gene: TRBV18; clone size: .; D gene: TRBD1; CDR3 protein: CASSPRTGWGMNTEAFF; CDR3 DNA: TGTGCCAGCTCACCGAGGACAGGATGGGGAATGAACACTGAAGCTTTCTTT
CDR3 length: 14; J gene: TRBJ2-3; V gene: TRBV2; clone size: .; D gene: TRBD2; CDR3 protein: CASRGTSGEYTQYF; CDR3 DNA: TGTGCCAGCAGGGGGACTAGCGGGGAATATACGCAGTATTTT
CDR3 length: 16; J gene: TRBJ2-3; V gene: TRBV7-6; clone size: .; D gene: TRBD1; CDR3 protein: CASSHRRQGGTDTQYF; CDR3 DNA: TGTGCCAGCAGCCATAGACGACAGGGAGGCACAGATACGCAGTATTTT
CDR3 length: 14; J gene: TRBJ1-2; V gene: TRBV11-2; clone size: .; D gene: .; CDR3 protein: CASSLVWRSDGYTF; CDR3 DNA: TGTGCCAGCAGCTTAGTGTGGAGGAGCGATGGCTACACCTTC
CDR3 length: 16; J gene: TRBJ1-6; V gene: TRBV4-3; clone size: few; D gene: .; CDR3 protein: CASSQFSRDGTSPLHF; CDR3 DNA: TGCGCCAGCAGCCAATTTAGTCGGGATGGAACTTCACCCCTCCACTTT
CDR3 length: 17; J gene: TRBJ2-2; V gene: TRBV5-4; clone size: .; D gene: TRBD1; CDR3 protein: CASSSRQGPTNTGELFF; CDR3 DNA: TGTGCCAGCAGTTCTCGACAGGGACCTACGAACACCGGGGAGCTGTTTTTT
CDR3 length: 16; J gene: TRBJ2-5; V gene: TRBV5-1; clone size: .; D gene: TRBD1; CDR3 protein: CASSLAATGDVETQYF; CDR3 DNA: TGCGCCAGCAGCTTGGCCGCGACAGGGGATGTGGAGACCCAGTACTTC
CDR3 length: 17; J gene: TRBJ2-3; V gene: TRBV9; clone size: .; D gene: TRBD2; CDR3 protein: CASSVGLAGARTDTQYF; CDR3 DNA: TGTGCCAGCAGCGTAGGTCTAGCGGGGGCCCGCACAGATACGCAGTATTTT
CDR3 length: 15; J gene: TRBJ2-5; V gene: TRBV5-4; clone size: .; D gene: TRBD2; CDR3 protein: CASSFPSGGGETQYF; CDR3 DNA: TGTGCCAGCAGCTTCCCCAGCGGGGGGGGAGAGACCCAGTACTTC
CDR3 length: 13; J gene: TRBJ2-1; V gene: TRBV5-4; clone size: once; D gene: TRBD2; CDR3 protein: CASSGSGAFEQFF; CDR3 DNA: TGTGCCAGCAGCGGGAGCGGGGCCTTTGAGCAGTTCTTC